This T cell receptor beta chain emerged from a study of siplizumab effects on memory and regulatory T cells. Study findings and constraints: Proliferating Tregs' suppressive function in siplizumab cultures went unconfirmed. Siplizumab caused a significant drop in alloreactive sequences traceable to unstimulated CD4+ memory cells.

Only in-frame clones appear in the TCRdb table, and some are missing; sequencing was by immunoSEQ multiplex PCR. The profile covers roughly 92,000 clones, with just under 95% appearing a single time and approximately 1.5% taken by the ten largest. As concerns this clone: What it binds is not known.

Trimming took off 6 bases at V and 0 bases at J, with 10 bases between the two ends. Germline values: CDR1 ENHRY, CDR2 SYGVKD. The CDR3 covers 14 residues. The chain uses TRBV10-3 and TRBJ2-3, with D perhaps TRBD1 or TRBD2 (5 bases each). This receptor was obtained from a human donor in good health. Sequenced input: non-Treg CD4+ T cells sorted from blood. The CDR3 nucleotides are TGTGCCATCAGCCCGGGACCCAGCACAGATACGCAGTATTTT. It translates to CAISPGPSTDTQYF.